The clone carrying this T cell receptor beta chain was recorded a few times. Its matching antigen is unknown. V shed 9 bases, J shed 5 bases, and the junction held 12 bases outside the gene matches. From germline, CDR1 is MGHRA and CDR2 YSYEKL. The CDR3 is 14 residues long. The sample comes from a study of T cells after yellow fever vaccination. Study-wide background: Preparing low-cell-number fractions relied on SMART-Seq v4 Ultra Low Input.

Findings and limits, study-wide: Post-booster samples contained most primary-vaccination clones (more than 95% CD4, around 88% CD8).

Synthesis of TCR cDNA relied on 5'RACE template switching, which attached a universal primer site and UMIs. Via MiXCR, TCRdb re-called the 5' RACE reads, giving one row per CDR3 protein. The repertoire consists of some 130,000 distinct CDR3 sequences, with 6.6% occurring once and the leading ten covering approximately 0.67%. This TCR came from a man aged 25 to 40 who received the YFV17D yellow fever vaccine. The rearrangement uses TRBV4-1 and TRBJ1-2; 7 bases are shared with TRBD1. This specimen was CD4+ T cells sorted from PBMCs, taken 10 days after the yellow fever booster vaccination. The CDR3 sequence is CASNDREGEYGYTF. CDR3 sequence (DNA): TGCGCCAGTAACGACAGGGAGGGTGAATATGGCTACACCTTC.